One sample yielded the 17 T cell receptor beta chains listed below, sequenced in a study of low-dose radiotherapy and immunotherapy resistance in tumors. Noted time point: before trial treatment. Gene-specific TRAV and TRBV primers were used for first-strand cDNA, covering alpha and beta chains. TCR amplification ran 15 to 25 PCR cycles using constant-region and V-primer adapter primers. TCRdb analysed the reads with MiXCR anew, one entry per CDR3 protein. The sample yields 55,000 to 80,000 distinct CDR3 sequences, around a quarter seen once. Sequenced here: PBMCs, sampled before treatment. The receptors were sampled from a male donor with rectosigmoid adenocarcinoma.

This clonotype has at least ten counts. This chain joins TRBV20-1 and TRBJ1-2; TRBD1 matches at 7 bases. This CDR3 comprises 14 residues. V shed 3 bases, J shed 8 bases, and the junction held 12 bases outside the gene matches. Germline V lookup: CDR1 DFQATT, CDR2 SNEGSKA (reference sequence). DNA of the CDR3: TGCAGTGCTAGCCAGGGGGTCTCACTGGGAGGCTACACCTTC. Protein sequence: CSASQGVSLGGYTF.

This clonotype occurred many times. The chain recombines TRBV20-1 with TRBJ2-1; 10 bases align to TRBD1. The ends lost 3 bases at V and 0 bases at J; junction bases unmatched: 5. This CDR3 contains 16 residues. Germline CDR1 is DFQATT and CDR2 is SNEGSKA (reference sequence). The CDR3 sequence is CSARPWTGGSYNEQFF. CDR3 in DNA: TGCAGTGCTAGGCCCTGGACAGGGGGCTCCTACAATGAGCAGTTCTTC.

This clonotype was counted ten times or more. This chain uses TRBV4-1 with TRBJ1-6, with D perhaps matching TRBD1 (6 bases). This CDR3 has 14 residues. The V and J ends lost 3 bases and 9 bases respectively, with 12 bases between them. Looked up from germline, CDR1 is MGHRA and CDR2 is YSYEKL. For the CDR3, the DNA is TGCGCCAGCAGCCATCCGGGACACCTTTCACCCCTCCACTTT. Its protein is CASSHPGHLSPLHF.

This clonotype has ten or more counts. V gene TRBV5-1 combines with J gene TRBJ2-1, with 11 bases matching TRBD2. This CDR3 has 16 amino acids. Germline assignment: CDR1 SGHRS and CDR2 YFSETQ. Trimming at V came to 4 bases and at J to 8 bases, leaving 11 bases not matched to a gene. The CDR3 sequence is CASSEEPSGGFDEQFF. In DNA, the CDR3 is TGCGCCAGCAGCGAAGAACCTAGCGGGGGGTTTGATGAGCAGTTCTTC.

For this clonotype: This likely reflects a read error, since a far larger clone is one base away. The CDR3: CASSYMDNEQYF. DNA for the CDR3: TGTGCCAGCAGTTATATGGACAATGAGCAGTACTTC. The J gene is TRBJ2-7, the V gene TRBV6-1; D is perhaps TRBD1 (5 bases). The V and J ends lost 5 bases and 7 bases respectively, with 12 bases between them. This CDR3 contains 12 residues. Looked up from germline, CDR1 is MNHNS and CDR2 is SASEGT.

This clonotype was detected a few times. This rearrangement joins TRBV7-2 to TRBJ2-7; the match to TRBD2 covers 9 bases. V was clipped by 3 bases and J by 6 bases; unmatched bases: 6. There are 14 residues in the CDR3. CDR1 SGHTA and CDR2 FQGNSA come from the germline V gene. CDR3 DNA: TGTGCCAGCAGCTTCCTAGCGGGGAAGGTCGAGCAGTACTTC. Translated: CASSFLAGKVEQYF. The whole variable domain, remainder taken from reference TRBV7-2 and TRBJ2-7, is GAGVSQSPSNKVTEKGKDVELRCDPISGHTALYWYRQSLGQGLEFLIYFQGNSAPDKSGLPSDRFSAERTGGSVSTLTIQRTQQEDSAVYLCASSFLAGKVEQYFGPGTRLTVT.

This clonotype was seen many times. The J gene is TRBJ2-2, the V gene TRBV11-2, with a weak D call TRBD1 (6 bases). Trimming removed 4 bases from V and 1 base from J, with 13 bases in between. There are 16 residues in the CDR3. Germline loops: CDR1 SGHAT, CDR2 FQNNGV. The CDR3 DNA reads TGTGCCAGCAGCTCCCAACCGGGACAGAACACCGGGGAGCTGTTTTTT. Translated: CASSSQPGQNTGELFF.

In this sample, this clonotype is medium-sized. The chain employs TRBV6-2 or TRBV6-3 and TRBJ2-3, with 8 bases fitting TRBD1. This CDR3 is 16 amino acids long. J gave up 6 bases and V 5 bases, and 13 bases lay outside the gene matches. CDR1 MNHEY and CDR2 SVGEGT come from the germline V gene. CDR3 DNA: TGTGCCAGCAGTCAGGAGGCCGGGACAGGACCGGATACGCAGTATTTT. Translation: CASSQEAGTGPDTQYF.

The V gene is TRBV28, the J gene TRBJ2-1; TRBD2 matches at 15 bases. The CDR3 consists of 18 residues. Germline V CDR1 and CDR2: MDHEN, SYDVKM. V was pared by 5 bases and J by 2 bases, with 7 bases of the junction left unmatched. The CDR3 spells CASSPPGLAGGAYNEQFF. Written as DNA, the CDR3 is TGTGCCAGCAGTCCACCGGGACTAGCGGGAGGTGCCTACAATGAGCAGTTCTTC.

Many counts were recorded for this clonotype. This rearrangement joins TRBV11-2 to TRBJ1-1, with 7 bases identical to TRBD1. This CDR3 has 14 amino acids. Germline V gene lookup returns CDR1 SGHAT and CDR2 FQNNGV. With 3 bases clipped from V and 6 bases from J, the junction kept 7 bases outside the gene matches. The CDR3 reads CASSFPQGKAEAFF. The CDR3 nucleotides are TGTGCCAGCAGCTTCCCACAGGGGAAGGCTGAAGCTTTCTTT.

This clonotype has a count of ten or more. A far larger clone is one base from this, pointing to a likely read error. The chain has TRBV6-2 or TRBV6-3 and TRBJ2-1, with TRBD2 identical over 11 bases. With 5 bases clipped from V and 10 bases from J, the junction kept 10 bases outside the gene matches. The CDR3 is 15 residues long. Germline lookup yields CDR1 MNHEY and CDR2 SVGEGT. CDR3 region: CASSEDGTSGYEQFF. In DNA, the CDR3 is TGTGCCAGCAGTGAGGACGGGACTAGCGGCTACGAGCAGTTCTTC.

The chain uses TRBV6-5 and TRBJ1-1; D not resolved. Germline assignment: CDR1 MNHEY and CDR2 SVGAGI. This CDR3 contains 14 residues. Trimming cost V 2 bases and J 1 base, with 8 bases left between them. The CDR3 nucleotides are TGTGCCAGCAGTTACCGAGGGAAGAACACTGAAGCTTTCTTT. This sequence encodes CASSYRGKNTEAFF.

This clonotype was observed at least ten times. The chain combines TRBV20-1 with TRBJ1-1; D call uncertain. Germline CDR1 and CDR2: DFQATT and SNEGSKA (reference sequence). V shed 1 base and J shed 1 base, with 4 bases lying between them. The CDR3 runs 12 residues. CDR3 in amino acids: CSARGGNTEAFF. CDR3 sequence (DNA): TGCAGTGCTAGAGGGGGGAACACTGAAGCTTTCTTT.

This clonotype was picked up many times. This sequence joins TRBV6-2 or TRBV6-3 and TRBJ2-5; weak D call: TRBD2 (7 bases). Trimming stripped 6 bases from V and 1 base from J, with 24 bases between. This CDR3 is 18 amino acids long. CDR1 and CDR2 (germline): MNHEY, SVGEGT. Here the CDR3 reads CASSPIIGGGRLQETQYF. The CDR3 DNA reads as TGTGCCAGCAGCCCCATTATTGGGGGGGGCCGCCTCCAAGAGACCCAGTACTTC.

In this sample, this clonotype turned up many times. This chain joins TRBV7-2 and TRBJ2-1; 10 bases match TRBD2. The CDR3 totals 15 residues. J gave up 3 bases and V 4 bases, and 3 bases lay outside the gene matches. CDR1 and CDR2 (germline): SGHTA, FQGNSA. As DNA, the CDR3 is TGTGCCAGCAGCTCGGGACTAGCGAACTACAATGAGCAGTTCTTC. This codes for CASSSGLANYNEQFF. The full variable domain, with the rest looked up from reference TRBV7-2 and TRBJ2-1, is GAGVSQSPSNKVTEKGKDVELRCDPISGHTALYWYRQSLGQGLEFLIYFQGNSAPDKSGLPSDRFSAERTGGSVSTLTIQRTQQEDSAVYLCASSSGLANYNEQFFGPGTRLTVL.

This clonotype was seen many times. The rearrangement joins TRBV6-2 or TRBV6-3 to TRBJ2-7; D is unclear. The CDR3 runs 12 residues. Trimming took 5 bases from V and 0 from J, leaving 5 bases between them. Germline V gene lookup returns CDR1 MNHEY and CDR2 SVGEGT. The CDR3 nucleotides read TGTGCCAGCAGTGGCGGCTCCTACGAGCAGTACTTC. It yields the protein CASSGGSYEQYF.

This clonotype was seen at least ten times. This sequence joins TRBV6-2 or TRBV6-3 and TRBJ2-7, with D maybe TRBD1 (6 bases). The germline CDR1 and CDR2 sequences are MNHEY and SVGEGT. The CDR3 has 15 amino acids. V was trimmed by 1 base and J by 6 bases, leaving 16 bases between them. CDR3 protein: CASSYFPQGLAEQYF. CDR3 bases: TGTGCCAGCAGTTACTTTCCCCAGGGGTTGGCCGAGCAGTACTTC.